The 24 T cell receptor beta chains given below trace back to one sample, sequenced in a study of T cells in Graves' hyperthyroidism and ophthalmopathy. Amplified TCR beta CDR3 regions derived from RNA transcripts. HTBI primers were employed in a first-round RT-PCR of the TCR CDR3. One entry per CDR3 protein, called by TCRdb with MiXCR from the multiplex PCR reads. The sample shows about 700,000 distinct CDR3 sequences, around 15% of them seen only once. The sequencing input was blood. The receptors here all came from a woman aged 18-29 years with Graves' hyperthyroidism.

The table lists this clonotype with a few counts. The chain employs TRBV3-1 and TRBJ2-5; 7 bases line up with TRBD1. This CDR3 comprises 13 residues. Germline V gives CDR1 LGHDT, CDR2 YNNKEL (reference sequence). The V and J ends lost 3 bases and 5 bases, in that order; junction bases with no gene match: 3. CDR3 in DNA: TGTGCCAGCAGCCACTTCAGGGGGGAGACCCAGTACTTC. This encodes CASSHFRGETQYF.

This clonotype was counted ten times or more. CDR3 nucleotide sequence: TGTGCCAGCAGTGGGCCCCCGGGAGGTGAAAAACTGTTTTTT. This gives the protein CASSGPPGGEKLFF. The chain couples TRBV6-1 to TRBJ1-4; D is unclear. In germline, CDR1 is MNHNS, CDR2 SASEGT. The CDR3 sequence is 14 residues long. Trimming cost V 4 bases and J 7 bases, with 13 bases left between them.

This clonotype was counted a few times. This sequence joins TRBV6-1 and TRBJ1-5; D remains ambiguous. This CDR3 spans 15 amino acids. Looked up from germline, CDR1 is MNHNS and CDR2 is SASEGT. V lost 0 bases to trimming and J lost 4 bases, with 10 bases between them. The CDR3 sequence: CASSEAGRENQPQHF. The CDR3, as DNA: TGTGCCAGCAGTGAAGCGGGAAGGGAAAATCAGCCCCAGCATTTT.

The chain is built from TRBV9 and TRBJ2-4; D unclear. The germline CDR1 and CDR2 sequences are SGDLS and YYNGEE. The CDR3 extends over 12 amino acids. Trimming pared 3 bases from V and 3 bases from J, leaving 4 bases between. The CDR3 DNA follows: TGTGCCAGCAGCGGCCTCAAAAACATTCAGTACTTC. Its protein is CASSGLKNIQYF.

This clonotype showed up just a few times. The chain is built from TRBV7-2 and TRBJ2-5, with TRBD2 as a possible D gene (6 bases). This CDR3 comprises 14 residues. In germline, CDR1 is SGHTA, CDR2 FQGNSA. With 4 bases removed from V and 6 bases from J, the gap between germline ends came to 15 bases. The CDR3 loop reads CASSSQRGRQTQYF. The CDR3 DNA follows: TGTGCCAGCAGCTCGCAACGGGGGAGACAGACCCAGTACTTC.

This clonotype was counted at least ten times. The rearrangement uses TRBV20-1 and TRBJ2-1, with D uncertain. The V end lost 4 bases, the J end lost 8 bases, and 18 bases lay between the germline ends. The CDR3 runs to 14 residues. CDR1 and CDR2 from the germline V gene are DFQATT and SNEGSKA (reference sequence). CDR3 DNA sequence: TGCAGTGCTATACTCCAAAAGGTCGTCGATGAGCAGTTCTTC. Its protein is CSAILQKVVDEQFF.

Here the CDR3 reads CASSLERLGQGSYEQYF. The CDR3 DNA follows: TGTGCCAGCAGTTTAGAGCGGCTCGGACAGGGCTCCTACGAGCAGTACTTC. The chain links TRBV28 to TRBJ2-7, with 8 bases matching TRBD1. The V gene end was trimmed by 2 bases and the J gene end by 0 bases; junction bases not matched to a gene: 9. The CDR3 extends over 17 amino acids. Looked up from germline, CDR1 is MDHEN and CDR2 is SYDVKM.

Concerning this clonotype: The junction does not match germline at one end; this may be a read error. The chain has TRBV2 and TRBJ1-4, with D possibly TRBD1 on 5 matching bases. The CDR3 spans 15 residues. In germline, CDR1 is SNHLY, CDR2 FYNNEI. The CDR3 sequence: CAGSVRGSFNEKLFF. CDR3 coding DNA: TGTGCCGGCAGTGTGAGGGGTTCCTTTAATGAAAAACTGTTTTTT.

This clonotype was counted many times. The CDR3 sequence is CAISPGSYEQYF. The CDR3 DNA follows: TGTGCCATCTCCCCCGGCTCCTACGAGCAGTACTTC. The chain couples TRBV28 to TRBJ2-7; D call uncertain. Trimming removed 10 bases at V and 0 bases at J, with 10 bases between. Per germline, CDR1 MDHEN and CDR2 SYDVKM. The CDR3 length is 12 residues.

This clonotype was counted between two and nine times. This chain connects TRBV6-1 to TRBJ1-1; 9 nucleotides align to TRBD1. Germline CDR1 MNHNS, CDR2 SASEGT. There are 14 residues in the CDR3. Unmatched junction bases numbered 6, after V lost 6 bases and J lost 4 bases. CDR3 region: CASRMGQGGTEAFF. CDR3 coding DNA: TGTGCCAGCAGGATGGGACAGGGAGGCACTGAAGCTTTCTTT.

The chain couples TRBV3-1 to TRBJ2-7, with 11 bases lining up with TRBD2. Per the germline V gene, CDR1 is LGHDT and CDR2 is YNNKEL (reference sequence). After removal of 2 bases from V and 6 bases from J, the junction contained 15 bases not matched to a gene. The CDR3 is 18 residues long. CDR3 region: CASSQLRTSGLSFGEQYF. CDR3 bases: TGTGCCAGCAGCCAACTAAGGACTAGCGGGTTATCGTTTGGCGAGCAGTACTTC.

V gene TRBV3-1 combines with J gene TRBJ1-5; no clear D. This CDR3 region has 13 residues. Germline CDR1 reads LGHDT; CDR2 reads YNNKEL (reference sequence). V shed 0 bases and J shed 7 bases, with 7 bases lying between them. For the CDR3, the DNA is TGTGCCAGCAGCCAAGAGTCTGGGCAGCCCCAGCATTTT. Translated, it gives CASSQESGQPQHF.

There are many counts of this clonotype. V usage is TRBV7-2 and J usage is TRBJ2-3; D not certain. V dropped 2 bases and J dropped 0 bases, with 9 bases sitting between them. CDR1 and CDR2 from the germline V gene are SGHTA and FQGNSA. The CDR3 spans 15 residues. CDR3 bases: TGTGCCAGCAGCTTATGGGTCACTAGCACAGATACGCAGTATTTT. This translates into CASSLWVTSTDTQYF.

This clonotype has a count of ten or more. The V gene is TRBV12-3 or TRBV12-4, the J gene TRBJ2-7; 10 bases are a match to TRBD1. The J segment lost 5 bases and the V segment lost 6 bases, leaving 7 bases of the junction unmatched. This CDR3 contains 14 residues. This chain's CDR3 is CASRPGQGSNEQYF. The CDR3 coding sequence is TGTGCCAGCAGGCCGGGACAGGGGTCCAACGAGCAGTACTTC.

This clonotype was counted ten times or more. The chain is built from TRBV27 and TRBJ2-7, with D maybe TRBD1 (6 bases). Germline-derived CDR1 and CDR2 are MNHEY and SMNVEV (reference sequence). The CDR3 contains 17 residues. Trimming cost V 5 bases and J 3 bases, with 23 bases left between them. The CDR3 is CASSPSQQGLFYYEQYF. DNA of the CDR3: TGTGCCAGCAGTCCCTCCCAACAGGGCCTTTTTTACTACGAGCAGTACTTC.

In its sample, this clonotype was seen a few times. No conserved phenylalanine or tryptophan is present at the end of the CDR3, so a read error is the likely explanation. The rearrangement links TRBV7-9 to TRBJ2-7, with D possibly being TRBD1 (5 bases). The germline CDR1 and CDR2 sequences are SEHNR and FQNEAQ (reference sequence). The length of the CDR3 is 18 residues. V gave up 5 bases and J gave up 0 bases, with 23 bases separating them. The CDR3 is CASSRSLGPQGNSYEQYL. The CDR3 nucleotides read TGTGCCAGCAGCCGATCCCTGGGCCCCCAGGGAAACTCCTACGAGCAGTACCTC.

With respect to this clonotype: A much bigger clone sits one base away, suggesting this may be a read error. The chain recombines TRBV28 with TRBJ2-1; 9 nucleotides align to TRBD1. The CDR3 sequence is 14 residues long. Per the germline V gene, CDR1 is MDHEN and CDR2 is SYDVKM. Trimming took 6 bases from V and 10 from J; bases not matched to a gene: 10. CDR3 in amino acids: CASSVGQGFYEQFF. CDR3 DNA sequence: TGTGCCAGCAGCGTCGGACAGGGGTTTTACGAGCAGTTCTTC.

This clonotype was observed a few times. V and J are TRBV29-1 and TRBJ2-3; D is unclear. This CDR3 has 12 amino acids. The germline CDR1 and CDR2 sequences are SQVTM and ANQGSEA. The V and J ends lost 6 bases and 6 bases respectively, with 13 bases between them. This CDR3 reads CSVARDLDTQYF. CDR3 DNA: TGCAGCGTCGCGAGAGACCTTGATACGCAGTATTTT.

This clonotype has only a few counts. The genes are TRBV7-6 and TRBJ2-7; TRBD2 is a possible D gene (6 bases). The CDR3 runs to 14 residues. Trimming took 5 bases from V and 1 from J, leaving 12 bases between them. CDR1 is SGHVS, CDR2 FNYEAQ, per germline. The CDR3 is CASSPISGSYEQYF. CDR3 coding DNA: TGTGCCAGCAGCCCTATTAGCGGATCCTACGAGCAGTACTTC.

This clonotype was counted many times. The chain combines TRBV28 with TRBJ2-1, with TRBD2 matching 7 bases. The CDR3 is 16 amino acids. Germline V gene sequence: CDR1 MDHEN, CDR2 SYDVKM. The ends lost 6 bases at V and 1 base at J; junction bases unmatched: 9. CDR3: CASREAGRTSYNEQFF. CDR3 DNA: TGTGCCAGCAGGGAAGCGGGGCGGACTTCCTACAATGAGCAGTTCTTC.

The sample holds many counts of this clonotype. V gene TRBV30 combines with J gene TRBJ2-1, with TRBD2 identical over 8 bases. Germline-derived CDR1 and CDR2 are GTSNPN and SVGIG (reference sequence). Trimming cost V 4 bases and J 7 bases; bases outside gene matches: 9. The CDR3 is 14 amino acids. The CDR3 is CAWIEAGDRNEQFF. Written as DNA, the CDR3 is TGTGCCTGGATTGAAGCGGGAGATCGGAATGAGCAGTTCTTC.

This clonotype was detected only a few times. The rearrangement uses TRBV7-2 and TRBJ1-2; weak D call: TRBD1 (6 bases). Trimming shortened V by 5 bases and J by 6 bases, and 16 bases separated the two germline ends. CDR1 and CDR2 (germline): SGHTA, FQGNSA. This CDR3 has 14 amino acids. Here the CDR3 DNA reads TGTGCCAGCAGCCCTGCTGGGACATCCCATGGCTACACCTTC. It codes for CASSPAGTSHGYTF.

This clonotype has just a few counts. The chain carries TRBV6-1 and TRBJ2-1; 15 bases agree with TRBD2. Germline-derived CDR1 and CDR2 are MNHNS and SASEGT. There are 18 residues in the CDR3. V lost 3 bases to trimming and J lost 8 bases; unmatched junction nucleotides: 11. As DNA, the CDR3 is TGTGCCAGCAGTGACCCGGGACTAGCGGGAGGCTACCCGGATGAGCAGTTCTTC. Amino acids: CASSDPGLAGGYPDEQFF.

As for this clonotype: Given a much more abundant clone one base away, this may be a read error. This CDR3 fails to terminate in the conserved phenylalanine or tryptophan, so it likely reflects a read error. This chain links TRBV15 with TRBJ1-1; maybe TRBD1 (5 bases). The CDR3 loop spans 15 amino acids. Germline loops: CDR1 LNHNV, CDR2 YYDKDF (reference sequence). Trimming took 2 bases from V and 1 from J, leaving 11 bases between them. CDR3 coding DNA: TGTGCCACCAGCAGATATGGGGCGGAGAACACTGAAGCTTTCCTT. Its translation: CATSRYGAENTEAFL.